This passage covers 9 T cell receptor beta chains from one sample sequenced in a study of T-cell memory formation after mild COVID-19. MiXCR, run by TCRdb on the 5' RACE reads, gives a single entry per CDR3 protein. The sample carries under 200,000 distinct CDR3 sequences, 9.5% to 13% recorded once. Input material: PBMCs or a T cell subset sorted from them (not recorded which). The receptors were gathered from a man aged 18-30 years who had mild COVID-19 (a few samples of this study predate the infection). Cell type and time point are not known.

This clonotype has only a few counts. The chain couples TRBV18 to TRBJ1-6, with 7 bases that match TRBD1. J gave up 5 bases and V 1 base, and 5 bases lay outside the gene matches. CDR1 and CDR2 from the germline V gene are KGHSH and LQKENI. The CDR3 spans 16 residues. CDR3 amino acids: CASSPQAGGHNSPLHF. CDR3 DNA sequence: TGTGCCAGCTCACCACAGGCAGGGGGGCATAATTCACCCCTCCACTTT.

This clonotype was seen a few times. In nucleotides, the CDR3 is TGTGCCAGCAGCTTAATTCCGAACACCGGGGAGCTGTTTTTT. It yields the protein CASSLIPNTGELFF. The chain recombines TRBV7-2 with TRBJ2-2, with D hard to call. V was clipped by 2 bases and J by 0 bases, with 4 bases between them. CDR1 is SGHTA and CDR2 is FQGNSA in the germline V gene. The CDR3 runs to 14 residues.

The sample holds one count of this clonotype. This chain links TRBV11-2 with TRBJ1-2; possibly TRBD1 for D (5 bases). This CDR3 contains 14 residues. The germline CDR1 and CDR2 sequences are SGHAT and FQNNGV. V was clipped by 5 bases and J by 7 bases, with 17 bases between them. The CDR3 spells CASSPREGIGGYTF. CDR3 nucleotides: TGTGCCAGCAGCCCCAGGGAAGGGATTGGTGGCTACACCTTC.

The chain combines TRBV9 with TRBJ2-1, with 7 bases identical to TRBD2. Germline-derived CDR1 and CDR2 are SGDLS and YYNGEE. CDR3 length: 15 residues. V dropped 4 bases and J dropped 6; count of bases not matched to a gene: 10. The CDR3 sequence is CASSPGGTSPNEQFF. In DNA, the CDR3 is TGTGCCAGCAGCCCCGGGGGGACGAGCCCCAATGAGCAGTTCTTC.

This clonotype occurred many times. The genes are TRBV7-2 and TRBJ2-3, with D possibly being TRBD1 or TRBD2 (6 bases each). Germline loops: CDR1 SGHTA, CDR2 FQGNSA. The V gene lost 9 bases and the J gene lost 6 bases, with 19 bases spanning the gap. This CDR3 has 14 residues. This chain's CDR3 is CASSRRGAPDTQYF. CDR3 DNA sequence: TGTGCCAGTAGCCGGAGGGGGGCCCCGGATACGCAGTATTTT. The full variable domain, with the rest looked up from reference TRBV7-2 and TRBJ2-3, is GAGVSQSPSNKVTEKGKDVELRCDPISGHTALYWYRQSLGQGLEFLIYFQGNSAPDKSGLPSDRFSAERTGGSVSTLTIQRTQQEDSAVYLCASSRRGAPDTQYFGPGTRLTVL.

This clonotype was found a few times. The rearrangement joins TRBV6-2 or TRBV6-3 to TRBJ1-4, with D unresolved. V lost 8 bases and J 15 bases, leaving 19 bases between the germline ends. Germline V gene lookup returns CDR1 MNHEY and CDR2 SVGEGT. This CDR3 has 12 residues. This chain's CDR3 is CASPLSGGILFF. CDR3 nucleotides: TGTGCCAGCCCCCTCTCGGGCGGTATCTTGTTTTTT.

V usage is TRBV27 and J usage is TRBJ1-6, with a tentative D call TRBD1 (6 bases). The V and J ends lost 7 bases and 4 bases respectively, with 14 bases between them. Germline lookup yields CDR1 MNHEY and CDR2 SMNVEV (reference sequence). There are 15 residues in the CDR3. The CDR3 DNA reads as TGTGCCAGCAAGGGGGGCCCCACTTATAATTCACCCCTCCACTTT. As protein: CASKGGPTYNSPLHF.

In its sample, this clonotype was seen a few times. This chain links TRBV6-5 with TRBJ1-2, with D possibly TRBD1 on 5 matching bases. Trimming left V 5 bases short and J 3 bases short, with 10 bases between. The CDR3 sequence is 13 residues long. The germline V gene has CDR1 MNHEY and CDR2 SVGAGI. CDR3 amino acids: CASSRGADYGYTF. As DNA, the CDR3 is TGTGCCAGCAGTCGTGGGGCAGACTATGGCTACACCTTC.

The table lists this clonotype with a few counts. The J gene is TRBJ2-1, the V gene TRBV6-5; 11 bases are shared with TRBD2. Per germline, CDR1 MNHEY and CDR2 SVGAGI. The CDR3 extends over 13 amino acids. V trimming: 4 bases; J trimming: 16 bases; junction bases outside the gene matches: 9. The DNA for the CDR3 is TGTGCCAGCAGTTTGCACGATAGCGGGGGGGCCTTCTTC. This gives the protein CASSLHDSGGAFF.